This TCR beta chain originates from a study of neurological immune-mediated disorders. Looked up from germline, CDR1 is MDHEN and CDR2 is SYDVKM. V lost 6 bases and J lost 0, with 18 bases in between. The CDR3 has 17 residues. A single record per CDR3 protein comes from TCRdb applying MiXCR to the 5' RACE reads. Of about 50,000 distinct CDR3 sequences listed, 9% to 12% are singletons. This clonotype has a count of ten or more. The receptor was isolated from a man between 65 and 85 years old with HTLV-1-associated myelopathy (HAM/TSP). Sequenced input: PBMCs. V gene TRBV28 combines with J gene TRBJ1-3; maybe TRBD1 (6 bases). CDR3 DNA: TGTGCCAGCAGCTGGGGGGGCTTGTTGTCCTCTGGAAACACCATATATTTT. This gives the protein CASSWGGLLSSGNTIYF.